Following are 23 T cell receptor beta chains from one sample sequenced in a study of patients and donors after allogeneic stem cell transplantation. Using its own MiXCR run on the RT-PCR reads, TCRdb lists one record per CDR3 protein. The data show 920,000 or so distinct CDR3 sequences, about a sixth seen once. The sequenced material came from blood, either unsorted or a sorted T cell fraction (not recorded which). These receptors originate from a human donor who was either an allogeneic HSCT recipient or a stem cell or donor lymphocyte infusion donor (not recorded which). It is not recorded whose cells these are; they may come from a transplant donor.

CDR3 sequence (DNA): TGTGCCAGCAGCTCGAGGGGGACAGGGGTGATCGGGGAGCTGTTTTTT. This sequence encodes CASSSRGTGVIGELFF. The chain uses TRBV7-9 and TRBJ2-2, with 10 bases that match TRBD1. V gave up 4 bases and J gave up 7 bases; unmatched junction bases: 9. CDR3 size: 16 residues. The germline CDR1 and CDR2 sequences are SEHNR and FQNEAQ (reference sequence).

The chain links TRBV5-1 to TRBJ2-3, with D possibly matching TRBD2 (5 bases). This CDR3 region has 14 residues. Per germline, CDR1 SGHRS and CDR2 YFSETQ. The germline V and J ends were trimmed by 3 bases and 2 bases, with 10 bases remaining between them. The DNA of the CDR3 is TGCGCCAGCAGCTCCGGGGTCAACACAGATACGCAGTATTTT. Amino acid sequence: CASSSGVNTDTQYF.

This clonotype was recorded a few times. CDR3 nucleotide sequence: TGCAGTGCTAGAGAACAGGGAGTTACTGAAAAACTGTTTTTT. It is translated as CSAREQGVTEKLFF. This chain links TRBV20-1 with TRBJ1-4; a weak D match, TRBD1 (6 bases). Trimming removed 0 bases from V and 7 bases from J, with 12 bases in between. The CDR3 sequence is 14 residues long. In germline, CDR1 is DFQATT, CDR2 SNEGSKA (reference sequence).

This clonotype was observed a few times. CDR3 coding DNA: TGTGCCAGCAGCCCTCCTCGGGACCCCAAAAACATTCAGTACTTC. Its translation: CASSPPRDPKNIQYF. The chain couples TRBV7-9 to TRBJ2-4; D tentatively fits TRBD1 or TRBD2 (5 bases each). Trimming pared 5 bases from V and 2 bases from J, leaving 13 bases between. This CDR3 comprises 15 residues. Per germline, CDR1 SEHNR and CDR2 FQNEAQ (reference sequence). The full variable domain, its missing parts supplied by reference TRBV7-9 and TRBJ2-4, is DTGVSQNPRHKITKRGQNVTFRCDPISEHNRLYWYRQTLGQGPEFLTYFQNEAQLEKSRLLSDRFSAERPKGSFSTLEIQRTEQGDSAMYLCASSPPRDPKNIQYFGAGTRLSVL.

CDR3 nucleotides: TGTGCCAGCTCACCAATTGGAGGGGCGAACACCGGGGAGCTGTTTTTT. This translates into CASSPIGGANTGELFF. The chain is built from TRBV18 and TRBJ2-2, with a tentative D call TRBD2 (6 bases). The CDR3 contains 16 residues. CDR1 is KGHSH and CDR2 is LQKENI in the germline V gene. V lost 2 bases and J lost 0, with 10 bases in between.

The chain uses TRBV7-3 and TRBJ2-3, with D tentatively TRBD2 (6 bases). This CDR3 is built from 14 residues. Germline V gene lookup returns CDR1 SGHTA and CDR2 FQGTGA. V was trimmed by 1 base and J by 2 bases, leaving 7 bases between them. CDR3 sequence: CASSLSGTTDTQYF. CDR3 sequence (DNA): TGTGCCAGCAGCTTAAGCGGGACCACAGATACGCAGTATTTT.

The chain recombines TRBV15 with TRBJ1-4; TRBD1 matches at 7 bases. The CDR3 has 15 amino acids. Trimming cost V 3 bases and J 4 bases; bases outside gene matches: 5. Germline V CDR1 and CDR2: LNHNV, YYDKDF (reference sequence). This CDR3 is CATSSLGQNNEKLFF. In DNA, the CDR3 is TGTGCCACCAGCAGCCTGGGACAGAATAATGAAAAACTGTTTTTT. Filled out from reference TRBV15 and TRBJ1-4, the complete variable domain reads DAMVIQNPRYQVTQFGKPVTLSCSQTLNHNVMYWYQQKSSQAPKLLFHYYDKDFNNEADTPDNFQSRRPNTSFCFLDIRSPGLGDTAMYLCATSSLGQNNEKLFFGSGTQLSVL.

This clonotype showed up just a few times. This chain uses TRBV2 with TRBJ2-3, with D possibly TRBD2 on 6 matching bases. V was cut by 0 bases and J by 4 bases, with 17 bases left in between. Germline V gene data show CDR1 as SNHLY and CDR2 as FYNNEI. The CDR3 extends over 17 amino acids. The DNA for the CDR3 is TGTGCCAGCAGTGAAGCGAGGCCAGGGAGGAGTGCAGATACGCAGTATTTT. Protein: CASSEARPGRSADTQYF.

This rearrangement joins TRBV20-1 to TRBJ1-1; TRBD1 agrees at 10 bases. The germline gives CDR1 DFQATT, CDR2 SNEGSKA (reference sequence). Unmatched junction bases numbered 8, after V lost 0 bases and J lost 10 bases. This CDR3 contains 14 residues. In DNA, the CDR3 is TGCAGTGCTAGAGATCCCGGGACAGGGGTGCGAGCTTTCTTT. Its translation: CSARDPGTGVRAFF.

The sample holds a few counts of this clonotype. V is TRBV12-3 or TRBV12-4 and J is TRBJ1-2; D gene ambiguous. Deletions cut 5 bases from V and 3 bases from J, with 16 bases between. This CDR3 is built from 15 residues. Here the CDR3 reads CASSLKKTPYYGYTF. The CDR3 DNA sequence: TGTGCCAGCAGTCTTAAGAAGACACCCTACTATGGCTACACCTTC.

This clonotype was recorded a few times. The chain recombines TRBV7-2 with TRBJ2-1; the match to TRBD2 covers 12 bases. Germline CDR1 SGHTA, CDR2 FQGNSA. With 5 bases clipped from V and 0 bases from J, the junction kept 2 bases outside the gene matches. The CDR3 has 16 amino acids. CDR3 sequence: CASSMTSGGSYNEQFF. CDR3 coding DNA: TGTGCCAGCAGCATGACTAGCGGGGGCTCCTACAATGAGCAGTTCTTC.

The chain uses TRBV25-1 and TRBJ2-3; 7 nucleotides align to TRBD1. CDR1 is MGHDK and CDR2 is SYGVNS in the germline V gene. The CDR3 loop spans 16 amino acids. J gave up 3 bases and V 4 bases, and 10 bases lay outside the gene matches. The CDR3 nucleotides read TGTGCCAGCAGTGGACGTCGGACAGGATTAACAGATACGCAGTATTTT. Translating gives CASSGRRTGLTDTQYF.

J is TRBJ2-5 and V is TRBV5-1; 14 bases align to TRBD2. CDR1 is SGHRS, CDR2 YFSETQ, per germline. V shed 2 bases, J shed 5 bases, and the junction held 11 bases outside the gene matches. This CDR3 has 18 amino acids. CDR3 in DNA: TGCGCCAGCAGCTTCGGGACTAGCGGGAGCGGGTTTGGGGAGACCCAGTACTTC. It translates to CASSFGTSGSGFGETQYF. Full variable domain (rest looked up from reference TRBV5-1 and TRBJ2-5): KAGVTQTPRYLIKTRGQQVTLSCSPISGHRSVSWYQQTPGQGLQFLFEYFSETQRNKGNFPGRFSGRQFSNSRSEMNVSTLELGDSALYLCASSFGTSGSGFGETQYFGPGTRLLVL.

This clonotype was detected only a few times. The chain carries TRBV29-1 and TRBJ2-2; 8 bases are a match to TRBD2. CDR1 is SQVTM and CDR2 is ANQGSEA in the germline V gene. Trimming cost V 6 bases and J 4 bases; bases outside gene matches: 7. The CDR3 runs to 14 residues. This chain's CDR3 is CSVLKRELTGELFF. In nucleotides, the CDR3 is TGCAGCGTCCTGAAGCGGGAGCTCACCGGGGAGCTGTTTTTT.

V is TRBV13 and J is TRBJ2-7, with 8 bases that match TRBD1. This CDR3 is built from 14 residues. Germline CDR1 reads PRHDT; CDR2 reads FYEKMQ (reference sequence). Trimming removed 5 bases from V and 2 bases from J; junction bases left unmatched: 5. The CDR3 region has the DNA TGTGCCAGCAGCGTCAGCAGGGGGCCCTACGAGCAGTACTTC. The encoded protein is CASSVSRGPYEQYF.

This clonotype was picked up a small number of times. The V and J genes are TRBV5-6 and TRBJ2-7; 9 bases are shared with TRBD1. The ends lost 0 bases at V and 6 bases at J; junction bases unmatched: 4. Germline CDR1 is SGHDT and CDR2 is YYEEEE. The CDR3 covers 14 residues. DNA of the CDR3: TGTGCCAGCAGCTTGGTGGGACAGGGCTTCGAGCAGTACTTC. It yields the protein CASSLVGQGFEQYF.

The chain employs TRBV7-2 and TRBJ2-7; the match to TRBD2 covers 8 bases. Germline V gene data show CDR1 as SGHTA and CDR2 as FQGNSA. V shed 5 bases and J 6 bases; nucleotides not matched to a gene: 18. The CDR3 has 17 residues. The CDR3 here is CASSHNQPGGGSGEQYF. The CDR3 region has the DNA TGTGCCAGCAGCCACAATCAGCCCGGGGGGGGGTCGGGCGAGCAGTACTTC.

This chain connects TRBV7-3 to TRBJ2-3; D not resolved. CDR1 and CDR2 from the germline V gene are SGHTA and FQGTGA. V lost 3 bases and J 5 bases, leaving 9 bases between the germline ends. The CDR3 loop spans 13 amino acids. CDR3 nucleotides: TGTGCCAGCAGCTTTAATTCGGGAGATACGCAGTATTTT. As protein: CASSFNSGDTQYF. The full variable domain, in which reference TRBV7-3 and TRBJ2-3 provide the parts outside the CDR3, is GAGVSQTPSNKVTEKGKYVELRCDPISGHTALYWYRQSLGQGPEFLIYFQGTGAADDSGLPNDRFFAVRPEGSVSTLKIQRTERGDSAVYLCASSFNSGDTQYFGPGTRLTVL.

The chain employs TRBV5-1 and TRBJ2-3, with D perhaps being TRBD1 or TRBD2 (5 bases each). The V gene lost 0 bases and the J gene lost 0 bases, with 8 bases spanning the gap. The germline gives CDR1 SGHRS, CDR2 YFSETQ. The CDR3 covers 15 residues. For the CDR3, the DNA is TGCGCCAGCAGCTTGGTAGGGGAGAGCACAGATACGCAGTATTTT. Translating gives CASSLVGESTDTQYF.

J is TRBJ2-5 and V is TRBV12-5; TRBD1 agrees at 10 bases. The CDR3 length is 16 residues. Germline values: CDR1 LGHNT, CDR2 FRNRAP. The V and J ends lost 4 bases and 3 bases, in that order; junction bases with no gene match: 8. The CDR3 bases are TGTGCTAGTGGTTGGGGGGGGACAGGGGTAAAAGAGACCCAGTACTTC. Translated: CASGWGGTGVKETQYF.

This clonotype was seen a handful of times. The V and J genes are TRBV2 and TRBJ2-7; 7 bases agree with TRBD2. With 4 bases clipped from V and 1 base from J, the junction kept 7 bases outside the gene matches. The CDR3 covers 15 residues. Per germline, CDR1 SNHLY and CDR2 FYNNEI. The DNA of the CDR3 is TGTGCCAGCAGTGCCCCCAGCGGGATTTCCTACGAGCAGTACTTC. Translation: CASSAPSGISYEQYF. Full variable domain (remainder filled in from reference TRBV2 and TRBJ2-7): EPEVTQTPSHQVTQMGQEVILRCVPISNHLYFYWYRQILGQKVEFLVSFYNNEISEKSEIFDDQFSVERPDGSNFTLKIRSTKLEDSAMYFCASSAPSGISYEQYFGPGTRLTVT.

This clonotype turned up a few times. The chain combines TRBV2 with TRBJ1-2, with no clear D. Germline V gives CDR1 SNHLY, CDR2 FYNNEI. This CDR3 has 17 amino acids. V was cut by 0 bases and J by 2 bases, with 16 bases left in between. The CDR3 DNA sequence: TGTGCCAGCAGTGAAGCTGGCAGTTTTACCCTCAACTATGGCTACACCTTC. As protein: CASSEAGSFTLNYGYTF.

This sequence joins TRBV7-3 and TRBJ1-6, with a weak D call TRBD1 (5 bases). CDR3 length: 15 residues. The germline gives CDR1 SGHTA, CDR2 FQGTGA. The V and J ends lost 5 bases and 7 bases respectively, with 15 bases between them. Here the CDR3 reads CASSLPTWGNSPLHF. For the CDR3, the DNA is TGTGCCAGCAGCCTACCTACGTGGGGGAATTCACCCCTCCACTTT. Variable domain in full (rest from reference TRBV7-3 and TRBJ1-6): GAGVSQTPSNKVTEKGKYVELRCDPISGHTALYWYRQSLGQGPEFLIYFQGTGAADDSGLPNDRFFAVRPEGSVSTLKIQRTERGDSAVYLCASSLPTWGNSPLHFGNGTRLTVT.